The 30 T cell receptor beta chains below all came from one sample that was sequenced in a study of neurological immune-mediated disorders. Time point meaning: longitudinal time-point 3. TCRdb itself ran the 5' RACE reads through MiXCR, one entry per CDR3 protein. The sample gives tens of thousands of distinct CDR3 sequences, under 4.5% of which show up once; about 5.7% is in the top ten. Source material: PBMCs. Receptors were obtained from a woman aged 55-69 years with multiple sclerosis.

This clonotype has a count of ten or more. The chain has TRBV5-1 and TRBJ1-2; maybe TRBD1 (6 bases). CDR3 size: 13 residues. V dropped 1 base and J dropped 8 bases, with 12 bases sitting between them. Germline CDR1 SGHRS, CDR2 YFSETQ. Here the CDR3 DNA reads TGCGCCAGCAGCTTGAACACAGGGAAAGGCTACACCTTC. Encoded protein: CASSLNTGKGYTF.

In this sample, this clonotype turned up many times. The V and J genes are TRBV5-1 and TRBJ2-7; D might be TRBD1 (5 bases). Trimming cost V 0 bases and J 4 bases, with 8 bases left between them. CDR1 and CDR2 from the germline V gene are SGHRS and YFSETQ. CDR3 size: 13 residues. The CDR3 loop is CASSLGGQYEQYF. The CDR3 coding sequence is TGCGCCAGCAGCTTGGGAGGACAATACGAGCAGTACTTC.

This clonotype has at least ten counts. The gene calls are TRBV5-1 and TRBJ1-1, with a weak D call TRBD1 (6 bases). The germline V gene has CDR1 SGHRS and CDR2 YFSETQ. This CDR3 region has 12 residues. Trimming took off 4 bases at V and 5 bases at J, with 9 bases between the two ends. CDR3 nucleotides: TGCGCCAGCAGCACAACAGGGACTGAAGCTTTCTTT. It is translated as CASSTTGTEAFF.

At least ten counts were recorded for this clonotype. This chain connects TRBV29-1 to TRBJ1-4; D is unclear. The V and J ends lost 1 base and 3 bases respectively, with 3 bases between them. The CDR3 spans 12 residues. Germline V gene data show CDR1 as SQVTM and CDR2 as ANQGSEA. The CDR3 DNA sequence: TGCAGCGTTGAAGGGGCTAATGAAAAACTGTTTTTT. It encodes CSVEGANEKLFF.

This clonotype has a count of ten or more. The rearrangement links TRBV12-3 or TRBV12-4 to TRBJ1-5; 8 bases line up with TRBD1. The junction had 4 bases not matched to a gene; V was cut back by 6 bases and J by 0 bases. The CDR3 has 15 amino acids. The CDR3 nucleotides are TGTGCCAGCAGACCCGGGACAGGTAGCAATCAGCCCCAGCATTTT. Translation gives CASRPGTGSNQPQHF.

This clonotype was detected ten times or more. The chain couples TRBV7-2 to TRBJ2-2; no reliable D call. Trimming left V 3 bases short and J 1 base short, with 9 bases between. CDR3 length: 15 amino acids. Looked up from germline, CDR1 is SGHTA and CDR2 is FQGNSA. CDR3 sequence reads: CASSFDGLNTGELFF. CDR3 DNA: TGTGCCAGCAGCTTCGACGGCTTGAACACCGGGGAGCTGTTTTTT.

Many counts were recorded for this clonotype. The J gene is TRBJ1-6, the V gene TRBV5-1, with D maybe TRBD1 (6 bases). Looked up from germline, CDR1 is SGHRS and CDR2 is YFSETQ. CDR3 length: 20 residues. V was clipped by 0 bases and J by 7 bases, with 26 bases between them. CDR3 residues: CASSLEAGGVSLYNNSPLHF. CDR3 DNA: TGCGCCAGCAGCTTGGAAGCGGGGGGCGTAAGCCTCTATAACAATTCACCCCTCCACTTT.

This clonotype was observed at least ten times. The rearrangement uses TRBV2 and TRBJ2-5; 10 bases agree with TRBD2. The CDR3 extends over 15 amino acids. Germline V gives CDR1 SNHLY, CDR2 FYNNEI. V lost 4 bases, J lost 1 base, and 3 bases stayed unmatched. This CDR3 is CASSVLAGSQETQYF. DNA of the CDR3: TGTGCCAGCAGTGTACTAGCGGGGTCCCAAGAGACCCAGTACTTC.

Comments on this clonotype: This sequence may be a read error, since a much larger clone differs from it by one base. This chain joins TRBV6-5 and TRBJ1-3; 7 bases agree with TRBD1. The CDR3 has 16 residues. Germline CDR1 and CDR2: MNHEY and SVGAGI. In DNA form, the CDR3 reads TGTGCCAGCAATTACTCGAGACAGGGAGCTGGAAACACCATATATTTT. Amino acids: CASNYSRQGAGNTIYF.

This clonotype was detected ten times or more. CDR3 DNA: TGTGCCAGCAGCGTAGGAGGAGGAGGCCTTAACATTCAGTACTTC. This translates into CASSVGGGGLNIQYF. The gene calls are TRBV9 and TRBJ2-4; perhaps TRBD2 as D (5 bases). Germline assignment: CDR1 SGDLS and CDR2 YYNGEE. The CDR3 runs 15 residues. The V end lost 0 bases, the J end lost 7 bases, and 14 bases lay between the germline ends.

The V gene is TRBV7-2, the J gene TRBJ1-4, with a tentative D call TRBD1 (5 bases). CDR3 size: 14 residues. CDR1 and CDR2 (germline): SGHTA, FQGNSA. V was shortened by 4 bases and J by 4 bases, with 10 bases between the two germline ends. CDR3 residues: CASSWGLRNEKLFF. The DNA of the CDR3 is TGTGCCAGCAGCTGGGGACTGCGTAATGAAAAACTGTTTTTT.

Ten or more counts support this clonotype. V usage is TRBV5-6 and J usage is TRBJ2-2, with 9 nucleotides matching TRBD1. J was trimmed by 0 bases and V by 4 bases; bases with no gene match: 4. CDR3 size: 16 residues. Germline CDR1 and CDR2: SGHDT and YYEEEE. CDR3 bases: TGTGCCAGCAGCCCCCGGGACAGGGCGAACACCGGGGAGCTGTTTTTT. It specifies CASSPRDRANTGELFF.

This clonotype was counted ten times or more. The J gene is TRBJ1-5, the V gene TRBV12-3 or TRBV12-4; the match to TRBD1 covers 9 bases. The junction had 4 bases not matched to a gene; V was cut back by 7 bases and J by 0 bases. The CDR3 is 15 residues long. CDR3 loop: CASKGTGPSNQPQHF. In DNA form, the CDR3 reads TGTGCCAGCAAAGGGACAGGGCCTAGCAATCAGCCCCAGCATTTT.

This clonotype occurred a few times. The rearrangement uses TRBV6-2 or TRBV6-3 and TRBJ1-2; a weak D match, TRBD1 (5 bases). Trimming cost V 5 bases and J 4 bases, with 11 bases left between them. The CDR3 spans 13 residues. Looked up from germline, CDR1 is MNHEY and CDR2 is SVGEGT. The CDR3 coding sequence is TGTGCCAGCAGTCCAGACAGTATCTATGGCTACACCTTC. As protein: CASSPDSIYGYTF.

This clonotype was recorded many times. The chain uses TRBV7-6 and TRBJ2-7; either TRBD1 or TRBD2 may supply D (6 bases each). The CDR3 is 18 amino acids. V was clipped by 3 bases and J by 6 bases, with 27 bases between them. CDR1 is SGHVS, CDR2 FNYEAQ, per germline. The CDR3 region has the DNA TGTGCCAGCAGCTTCGGGGGCAGACGACTAGAAGGCCGCGGCGAGCAGTACTTC. Translated: CASSFGGRRLEGRGEQYF.

The table lists this clonotype with many counts. This chain uses TRBV5-1 with TRBJ2-6; TRBD2 agrees at 11 bases. J lost 0 bases, V lost 4 bases, and 6 bases had no gene match. The CDR3 extends over 18 amino acids. CDR1 and CDR2 (germline): SGHRS, YFSETQ. CDR3 sequence reads: CASSPTSGVTSGANVLTF. The CDR3, as DNA: TGCGCCAGCAGCCCGACTAGCGGGGTGACCTCTGGGGCCAACGTCCTGACTTTC.

This clonotype was seen repeatedly, ten times or more. The chain has TRBV28 and TRBJ2-7; D is unresolved. CDR3 length: 16 residues. The germline V gene has CDR1 MDHEN and CDR2 SYDVKM. V lost 3 bases and J 1 base, leaving 16 bases between the germline ends. The CDR3 spells CASSLPDVQESYEQYF. In DNA, the CDR3 is TGTGCCAGCAGTTTGCCCGACGTTCAGGAGTCCTACGAGCAGTACTTC.

This clonotype was seen at least ten times. The V gene is TRBV3-1, the J gene TRBJ2-7; 8 bases match TRBD1. CDR1 and CDR2 (germline): LGHDT, YNNKEL (reference sequence). J gave up 3 bases and V 1 base, and 5 bases lay outside the gene matches. This CDR3 contains 15 residues. CDR3 sequence: CASSQAGQANYEQYF. In DNA, the CDR3 is TGTGCCAGCAGCCAAGCGGGACAGGCGAACTACGAGCAGTACTTC.

In this sample, this clonotype turned up many times. This chain links TRBV7-2 with TRBJ1-3; perhaps TRBD1 as D (6 bases). The CDR3 is 17 amino acids. The ends were cut back, 3 bases at V and 4 bases at J, with 19 bases in the middle. Germline CDR1 SGHTA, CDR2 FQGNSA. The CDR3 here is CASSFSGTPRRGNTIYF. The CDR3 bases are TGTGCCAGCAGCTTCTCCGGGACACCACGACGGGGAAACACCATATATTTT.

This clonotype was counted many times. V usage is TRBV9 and J usage is TRBJ1-2, with 7 bases lining up with TRBD1. Germline CDR1 reads SGDLS; CDR2 reads YYNGEE. The CDR3 has 13 residues. J lost 7 bases, V lost 3 bases, and 6 bases had no gene match. The CDR3 DNA reads as TGTGCCAGCAGCGCACGGGACAGAACTGGCTACACCTTC. Translation: CASSARDRTGYTF.

This clonotype was seen ten or more times. DNA of the CDR3: TGCGCCAGCAGCTTGGGTCTCACCCAGACCACCGGGGAGCTGTTTTTT. Its translation is CASSLGLTQTTGELFF. The J gene is TRBJ2-2, the V gene TRBV5-1; D is unclear. CDR3 length equals 16 residues. Trimming took 0 bases from V and 4 from J, leaving 13 bases between them. Germline CDR1 and CDR2: SGHRS and YFSETQ.

This clonotype was detected ten times or more. The chain employs TRBV7-8 and TRBJ1-4; D ambiguous. V shed 3 bases and J shed 3 bases, with 14 bases lying between them. This CDR3 spans 16 amino acids. Germline CDR1 is SGHVS and CDR2 is FQNEAQ. In nucleotides, the CDR3 is TGTGCCAGCAGCTTGAGAGAGAATCTCGCTAATGAAAAACTGTTTTTT. Translating gives CASSLRENLANEKLFF.

This clonotype occurred many times. V usage is TRBV20-1 and J usage is TRBJ1-1, with TRBD1 identical over 8 bases. CDR3 size: 16 residues. The V segment lost 0 bases and the J segment 5 bases; nucleotides outside the gene matches: 11. Germline lookup yields CDR1 DFQATT and CDR2 SNEGSKA (reference sequence). This CDR3 is CSARDPLDRVYTEAFF. The CDR3 nucleotides are TGCAGTGCTAGAGATCCGTTGGACAGGGTTTATACTGAAGCTTTCTTT.

This clonotype appeared many times. The chain combines TRBV6-5 with TRBJ1-1; D unclear. CDR3 length: 11 residues. V was clipped by 6 bases and J by 5 bases, with 7 bases between them. The V gene's germline CDR1 is MNHEY and CDR2 SVGAGI. The CDR3 sequence: CASRSLTEAFF. The DNA for the CDR3 is TGTGCCAGCAGGTCCCTGACTGAAGCTTTCTTT.

This clonotype came up many times. The genes are TRBV9 and TRBJ1-2, with TRBD1 matching 9 bases. The V gene's germline CDR1 is SGDLS and CDR2 YYNGEE. With 4 bases clipped from V and 4 bases from J, the junction kept 8 bases outside the gene matches. The CDR3 length is 15 residues. The CDR3 region is CASSPDRGGGYGYTF. The CDR3 nucleotides read TGTGCCAGCAGCCCGGACAGGGGCGGAGGCTATGGCTACACCTTC.

This clonotype has ten or more counts. V is TRBV6-5 and J is TRBJ1-6; D possibly corresponds to TRBD1 (6 bases). Germline CDR1 is MNHEY and CDR2 is SVGAGI. The CDR3 length is 14 residues. The V and J ends lost 6 bases and 9 bases respectively, with 15 bases between them. The DNA for the CDR3 is TGTGCCAGCAGAGCCGGGACAATCGGTTCACCCCTCCACTTT. Translating gives CASRAGTIGSPLHF.

This clonotype was detected many times. The chain uses TRBV5-1 and TRBJ2-7; 8 nucleotides align to TRBD1. This CDR3 comprises 16 residues. The J segment lost 4 bases and the V segment lost 3 bases, leaving 12 bases of the junction unmatched. Germline V lookup: CDR1 SGHRS, CDR2 YFSETQ. CDR3 loop: CASSSKPGTGFYEQYF. In DNA form, the CDR3 reads TGCGCCAGCAGCTCCAAACCCGGGACAGGATTTTACGAGCAGTACTTC.

As to this clonotype: The junction and the germline gene differ at one end; a read error may be behind it. This chain uses TRBV20-1 with TRBJ1-1; D unresolved. The germline V gene has CDR1 DFQATT and CDR2 SNEGSKA (reference sequence). The CDR3 length is 10 residues. The CDR3 sequence: CSASPVEAYF. The CDR3 DNA reads as TGCAGTGCTAGCCCAGTAGAAGCTTACTTT.

This clonotype showed up many times. The V call is TRBV28, the J call TRBJ2-3; D is perhaps TRBD1 (6 bases). The germline V gene encodes CDR1 MDHEN and CDR2 SYDVKM. The V end lost 3 bases, the J end lost 1 base, and 11 bases lay between the germline ends. The CDR3 extends over 15 amino acids. CDR3 region: CASSFRQGRTDTQYF. CDR3 nucleotide sequence: TGTGCCAGCAGTTTTCGGCAGGGGCGCACAGATACGCAGTATTTT.

V usage is TRBV7-6 and J usage is TRBJ2-5; 10 bases are shared with TRBD1. The CDR3 extends over 15 amino acids. Germline V gives CDR1 SGHVS, CDR2 FNYEAQ. Trimming took 4 bases from V and 2 from J; bases not matched to a gene: 4. The CDR3 loop reads CASSSGTGVQETQYF. DNA of the CDR3: TGTGCCAGCAGCTCCGGGACAGGGGTACAAGAGACCCAGTACTTC.